This T cell receptor (beta chain) was obtained from a study of beta chain features in type 1 diabetes. The study reverse transcribed the entire isolated RNA, so it sequenced expressed TCRB transcripts. Generated by immunoSEQ multiplex PCR, the TCRdb table keeps only in-frame clones and is missing some. The profile shows hundreds of thousands of clones, around 15% of them singletons. Whole-study results and caveats: Type 1 diabetes patients had TCRB CDR3s that were shorter (moderately but significantly so) in all four CD4+ subsets. For patients and controls alike, PCR might favor shorter templates to the same degree.

This clone was seen more than once but under ten times. As yet, its antigen is unknown. CDR3 length equals 16 residues. Germline V CDR1 and CDR2: SGHAT, FQNNGV. V was shortened by 5 bases and J by 0 bases, with 14 bases between the two germline ends. The sequence derives from a man between 18 and 35 years old with type 1 diabetes. Sequenced material: naive CD4+ T cells from blood. The V and J genes are TRBV11-2 and TRBJ2-1; D might be TRBD1 or TRBD2, each matching 5 bases. This CDR3 reads CASSQRTGRSYNEQFF. The CDR3 DNA reads TGTGCCAGCAGCCAGAGGACGGGACGCTCCTACAATGAGCAGTTCTTC. Combining the CDR3 with reference TRBV11-2 and TRBJ2-1 gives the whole variable domain EAGVAQSPRYKIIEKRQSVAFWCNPISGHATLYWYQQILGQGPKLLIQFQNNGVVDDSQLPKDRFSAERLKGVDSTLKIQPAKLEDSAVYLCASSQRTGRSYNEQFFGPGTRLTVL.